This T cell receptor beta chain was profiled in a study of CD8 T cells in ankylosing spondylitis. The study, taken as a whole, reports: Some of the motif variants had earlier been found in reactive arthritis patients' fluid and blood. Disease-linked clones displayed a CD8+ phenotype and appeared relatively rarely in peripheral blood.

This CDR3 has 16 amino acids. Germline V gene data show CDR1 as SGHVS and CDR2 as FQNEAQ. V was cut by 5 bases and J by 3 bases, with 18 bases left in between. This clonotype was counted between two and nine times. Its antigen is not identified. Library preparation for TCR beta used quantitative 5'-RACE with molecular barcodes. TCRdb re-called the 5' RACE reads with MiXCR, one entry per CDR3 protein. The repertoire includes some 130,000 distinct CDR3 sequences, 11% of them detected once, and approximately 4% sits in the top ten. Input material: blood, either unsorted or a sorted T cell fraction (not recorded which). The chain joins TRBV7-8 to TRBJ2-3; a possible D gene is TRBD2 (7 bases). This TCR was sampled from a female donor with ankylosing spondylitis or in good health (not recorded which). The CDR3 region has the DNA TGTGCCAGCAGCCCCATAGGGGGGGGGCGGACAGATACGCAGTATTTT. Protein sequence: CASSPIGGGRTDTQYF.